These T cell receptor beta chains were read from a single sample in a study of blood T cell repertoires in COVID-19. The method was immunoSEQ multiplex PCR; TCRdb's version includes in-frame clones alone and lacks a portion of them. The table has about 280,000 clones, almost 90% seen once. The sequencing input was PBMCs or T cells enriched from blood (not recorded which). These receptors all come from a woman aged 18-35 years with acute COVID-19. Each CDR3 is given with its conserved first and last residue. Fields, in order: V gene, J gene, clone size, D gene, CDR3 DNA, CDR3 protein. The D gene is left open where the match is weak. Only part of the rows carry a size: once, few, many, or a class if the clone is expanded.

TRBV13	TRBJ2-3	NA	NA	TGTGCCAGCGGGGAAGCGGGCATGGGCACAGATACGCAGTATTTT	CASGEAGMGTDTQYF
TRBV7-8	TRBJ1-3	NA	NA	TGTGCCAGCAGCTTGGCTGGGGGGGGAAACACCATATATTTT	CASSLAGGGNTIYF
TRBV2	TRBJ2-7	NA	TRBD2	TGTGCCAGCAGTGAACGCCTAGCGGGAGGTGGGGAGCAGTACTTC	CASSERLAGGGEQYF
TRBV7-6	TRBJ2-7	NA	NA	TGTGCCAGCAGCTTACAGGTCCACTACGAGCAGTACTTC	CASSLQVHYEQYF
TRBV4-1	TRBJ1-2	NA	TRBD1	TGCGCCAGCAGCCAAGAAAAGGGGGCCTATGGCTACACCTTC	CASSQEKGAYGYTF
TRBV5-5	TRBJ1-1	NA	NA	TGTGCCAGCAGCGGGAGGACGGTGATGAACACTGAAGCTTTCTTT	CASSGRTVMNTEAFF
TRBV6-1	TRBJ1-5	once	NA	TGTGCCAGCAGTGAAGCCTATAGCAATCAGCCCCAGCATTTT	CASSEAYSNQPQHF
TRBV2	TRBJ1-2	NA	NA	TGTGCCAGCAGAGTCCGGGACACGAGGGACTATGGCTACACCTTC	CASRVRDTRDYGYTF
TRBV10-3	TRBJ2-1	NA	TRBD2	TGTGCCATCAGTAAGCTTAGCGGGAGTGGCGATGAGCAGTTCTTC	CAISKLSGSGDEQFF
TRBV2	TRBJ1-4	NA	TRBD1	TGTGCCAGCAGCGAGACCCCGGGACAGGGAGGCGAAAAACTGTTTTTT	CASSETPGQGGEKLFF